Many counts were recorded for the clone carrying this T cell receptor beta chain. Construction of naive CD8 libraries employed about 17,000 to 1,100,000 sorted cells together with 10%, 30% or 50% RNA. CDR3 size: 12 residues. Per the germline V gene, CDR1 is PRHDT and CDR2 is FYEKMQ (reference sequence). V lost 5 bases and J 4 bases, leaving 9 bases between the germline ends. TCRdb processed the PCR reads anew with MiXCR; each CDR3 protein has one entry. The data contain more than 550,000 distinct CDR3 sequences, about 25% of them singletons. This entry comes from a study of molecular identifiers for immune sequencing clone quantification. Across the whole study: Replicates split RNA from approximately 22,000 or 94,000 naive CD8 cells five ways, and the researchers sequenced four portions.

The receptor's source is a human donor in good health. Some libraries in this study had Jurkat cell RNA spiked in. Sample: naive CD8+ T cells from blood, with Jurkat cell RNA spiked in. Noted subset: FACS-sorted CD8+CD4-CCR7+CD45RA+ naive T cells. The chain uses TRBV13 and TRBJ2-7; D not resolved. The CDR3 spells CASSPGRYEQYF. In DNA, the CDR3 is TGTGCCAGCAGCCCAGGACGTTACGAGCAGTACTTC.